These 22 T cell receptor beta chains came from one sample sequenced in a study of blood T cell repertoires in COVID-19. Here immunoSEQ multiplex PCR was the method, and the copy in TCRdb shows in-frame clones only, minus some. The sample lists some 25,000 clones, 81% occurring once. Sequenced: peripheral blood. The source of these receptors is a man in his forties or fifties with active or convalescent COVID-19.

The CDR3 spells CASSSTGHSNQPQHF. In nucleotides, the CDR3 is TGTGCCAGCAGCTCGACAGGACATAGCAATCAGCCCCAGCATTTT. The chain uses TRBV5-5 and TRBJ1-5; tentative D call: TRBD1 (6 bases). Trimming took off 3 bases at V and 0 bases at J, with 10 bases between the two ends. The CDR3 runs 15 residues. Germline-derived CDR1 and CDR2 are SGHKS and YYEKEE (reference sequence). The whole variable domain, remainder taken from reference TRBV5-5 and TRBJ1-5, is DAGVTQSPTHLIKTRGQQVTLRCSPISGHKSVSWYQQVLGQGPQFIFQYYEKEERGRGNFPDRFSARQFPNYSSELNVNALLLGDSALYLCASSSTGHSNQPQHFGDGTRLSIL.

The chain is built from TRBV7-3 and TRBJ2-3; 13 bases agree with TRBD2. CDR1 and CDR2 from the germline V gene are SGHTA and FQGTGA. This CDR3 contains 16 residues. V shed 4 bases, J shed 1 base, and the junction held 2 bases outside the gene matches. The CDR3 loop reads CASSSGTSGGTDTQYF. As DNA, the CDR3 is TGTGCCAGCAGCTCGGGGACTAGCGGGGGCACAGATACGCAGTATTTT.

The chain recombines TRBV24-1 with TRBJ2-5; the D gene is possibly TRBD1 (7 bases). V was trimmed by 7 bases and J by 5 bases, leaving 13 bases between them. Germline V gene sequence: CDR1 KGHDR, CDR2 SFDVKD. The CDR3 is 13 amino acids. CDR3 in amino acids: CATSGRGRETQYF. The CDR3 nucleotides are TGTGCCACCAGCGGCAGGGGGAGGGAGACCCAGTACTTC.

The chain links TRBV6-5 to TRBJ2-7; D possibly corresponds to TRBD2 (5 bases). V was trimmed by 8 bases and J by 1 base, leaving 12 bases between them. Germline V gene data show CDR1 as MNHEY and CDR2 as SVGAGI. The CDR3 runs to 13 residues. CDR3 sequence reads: CASRQRASYEQYF. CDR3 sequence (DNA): TGTGCCAGCCGCCAGAGGGCTTCCTACGAGCAGTACTTC.

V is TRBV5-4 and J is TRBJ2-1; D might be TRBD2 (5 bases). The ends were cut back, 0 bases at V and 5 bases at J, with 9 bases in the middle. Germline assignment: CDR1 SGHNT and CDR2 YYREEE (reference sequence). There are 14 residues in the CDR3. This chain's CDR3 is CASSLVLLDNEQFF. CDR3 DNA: TGTGCCAGCAGCTTGGTCCTACTAGACAATGAGCAGTTCTTC.

CDR3 loop: CASRGEAPRNTIYF. CDR3 sequence (DNA): TGCGCCAGCAGGGGGGAGGCCCCACGAAACACCATATATTTT. V gene TRBV10-2 combines with J gene TRBJ1-3; D may be TRBD1 (5 bases). The CDR3 contains 14 residues. The V gene's germline CDR1 is WSHSY and CDR2 SAAADI. The V end lost 6 bases, the J end lost 5 bases, and 14 bases lay between the germline ends.

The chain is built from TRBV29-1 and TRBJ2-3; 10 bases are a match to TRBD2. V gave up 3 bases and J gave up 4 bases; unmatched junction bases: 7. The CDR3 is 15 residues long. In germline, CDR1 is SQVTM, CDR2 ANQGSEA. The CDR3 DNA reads TGCAGCGTTGATTCGGGACTAGCGCGGGCAGATACGCAGTATTTT. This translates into CSVDSGLARADTQYF.

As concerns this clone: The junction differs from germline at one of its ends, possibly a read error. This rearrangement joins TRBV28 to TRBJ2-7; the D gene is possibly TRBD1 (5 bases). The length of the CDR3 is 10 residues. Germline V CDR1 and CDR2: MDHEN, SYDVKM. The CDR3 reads CASSSGQKVF. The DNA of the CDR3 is TGTGCCAGCAGTTCTGGACAAAAGGTCTTC.

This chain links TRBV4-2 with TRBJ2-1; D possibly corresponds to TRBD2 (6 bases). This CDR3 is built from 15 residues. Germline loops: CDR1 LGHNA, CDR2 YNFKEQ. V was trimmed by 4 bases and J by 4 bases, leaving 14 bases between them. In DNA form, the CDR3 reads TGTGCCAGCAGCCGTGAGGGGACTCCATACAATGAGCAGTTCTTC. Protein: CASSREGTPYNEQFF.

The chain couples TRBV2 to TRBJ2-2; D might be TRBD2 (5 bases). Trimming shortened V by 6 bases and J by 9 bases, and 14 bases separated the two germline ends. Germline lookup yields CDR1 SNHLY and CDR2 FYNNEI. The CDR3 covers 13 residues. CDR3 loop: CASRENEGRELFF. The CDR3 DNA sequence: TGTGCCAGCAGAGAAAATGAGGGAAGGGAGCTGTTTTTT. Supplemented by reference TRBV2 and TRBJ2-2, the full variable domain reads EPEVTQTPSHQVTQMGQEVILRCVPISNHLYFYWYRQILGQKVEFLVSFYNNEISEKSEIFDDQFSVERPDGSNFTLKIRSTKLEDSAMYFCASRENEGRELFFGEGSRLTVL.

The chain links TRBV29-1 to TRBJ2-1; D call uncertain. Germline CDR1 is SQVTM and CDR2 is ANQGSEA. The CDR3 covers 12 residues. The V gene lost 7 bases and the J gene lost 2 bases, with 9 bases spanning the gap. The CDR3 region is CSAHKTYNEQFF. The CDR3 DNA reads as TGCAGCGCCCACAAAACCTACAATGAGCAGTTCTTC.

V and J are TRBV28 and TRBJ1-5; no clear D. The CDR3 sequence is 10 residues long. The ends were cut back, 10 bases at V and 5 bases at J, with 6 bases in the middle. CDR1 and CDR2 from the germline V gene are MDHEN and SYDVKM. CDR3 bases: TGTGCCACCTGTGATCAGCCCCAGCATTTT. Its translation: CATCDQPQHF.

CDR3 sequence reads: CATYGSSYEQYF. DNA of the CDR3: TGTGCCACCTACGGGAGCTCCTACGAGCAGTACTTC. The chain recombines TRBV27 with TRBJ2-7; D is possibly TRBD2 (6 bases). Trimming removed 10 bases from V and 0 bases from J, with 10 bases in between. The CDR3 runs 12 residues. Germline V gene sequence: CDR1 MNHEY, CDR2 SMNVEV (reference sequence).

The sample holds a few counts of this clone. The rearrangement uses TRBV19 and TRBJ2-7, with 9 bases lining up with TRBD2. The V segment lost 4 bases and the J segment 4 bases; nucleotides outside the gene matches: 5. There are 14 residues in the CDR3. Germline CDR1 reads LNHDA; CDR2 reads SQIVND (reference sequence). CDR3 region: CASSTLAGVYEQYF. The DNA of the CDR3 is TGTGCCAGTAGTACATTAGCGGGAGTGTACGAGCAGTACTTC.

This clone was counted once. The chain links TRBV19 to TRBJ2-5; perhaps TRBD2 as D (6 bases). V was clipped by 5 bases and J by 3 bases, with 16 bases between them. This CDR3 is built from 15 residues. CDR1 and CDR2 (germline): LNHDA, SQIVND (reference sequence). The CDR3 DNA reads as TGTGCCAGTAGTCCTCCGGGACTTCCCGAAGAGACCCAGTACTTC. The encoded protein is CASSPPGLPEETQYF. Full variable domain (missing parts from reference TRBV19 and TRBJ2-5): DGGITQSPKYLFRKEGQNVTLSCEQNLNHDAMYWYRQDPGQGLRLIYYSQIVNDFQKGDIAEGYSVSREKKESFPLTVTSAQKNPTAFYLCASSPPGLPEETQYFGPGTRLLVL.

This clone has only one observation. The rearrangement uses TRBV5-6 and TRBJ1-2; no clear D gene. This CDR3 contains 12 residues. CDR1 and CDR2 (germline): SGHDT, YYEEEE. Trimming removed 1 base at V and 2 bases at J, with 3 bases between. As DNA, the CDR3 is TGTGCCAGCAGCTTGCAGAACTATGGCTACACCTTC. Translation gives CASSLQNYGYTF.

DNA for the CDR3: TGTGCCAGTAGCCAGGACAGGGGAACCGCCGGGGAGCTGTTTTTT. Translation: CASSQDRGTAGELFF. The rearrangement joins TRBV19 to TRBJ2-2; 9 bases agree with TRBD1. V lost 6 bases to trimming and J lost 6 bases; unmatched junction nucleotides: 8. Germline V gene sequence: CDR1 LNHDA, CDR2 SQIVND (reference sequence). The CDR3 has 15 residues.

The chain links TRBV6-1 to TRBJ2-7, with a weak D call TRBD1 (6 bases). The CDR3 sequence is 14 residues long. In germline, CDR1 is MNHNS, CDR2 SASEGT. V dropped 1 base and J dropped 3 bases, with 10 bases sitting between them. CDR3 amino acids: CASSEGTGSYEQYF. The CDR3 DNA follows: TGTGCCAGCAGTGAAGGAACAGGGAGCTACGAGCAGTACTTC.

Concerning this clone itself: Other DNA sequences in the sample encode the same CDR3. CDR3 loop: CASSIVLFNEQFF. DNA of the CDR3: TGTGCCAGTAGTATAGTATTATTCAATGAGCAGTTCTTC. The V and J genes are TRBV19 and TRBJ2-1; D is unresolved. The V gene's germline CDR1 is LNHDA and CDR2 SQIVND (reference sequence). Deletions cut 1 base from V and 6 bases from J, with 7 bases between. This CDR3 has 13 amino acids.

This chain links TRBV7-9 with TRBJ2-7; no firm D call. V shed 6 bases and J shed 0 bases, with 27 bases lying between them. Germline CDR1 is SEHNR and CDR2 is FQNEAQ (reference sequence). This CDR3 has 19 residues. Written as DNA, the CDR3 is TGTGCCAGCAGGTACAGACACCCCACACAAGTTCCCACCTCCTACGAGCAGTACTTC. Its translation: CASRYRHPTQVPTSYEQYF.

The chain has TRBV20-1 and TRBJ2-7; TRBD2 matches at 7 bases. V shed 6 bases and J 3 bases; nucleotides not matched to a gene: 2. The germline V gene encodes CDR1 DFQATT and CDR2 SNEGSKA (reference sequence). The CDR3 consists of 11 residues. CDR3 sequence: CSAPSGYEQYF. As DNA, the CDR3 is TGCAGTGCCCCTAGCGGCTACGAGCAGTACTTC.

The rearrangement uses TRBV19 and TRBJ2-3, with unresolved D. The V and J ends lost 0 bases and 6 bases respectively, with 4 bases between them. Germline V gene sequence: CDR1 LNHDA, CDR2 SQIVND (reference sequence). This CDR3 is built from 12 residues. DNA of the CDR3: TGTGCCAGTAGTATAGACGAGGATACGCAGTATTTT. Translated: CASSIDEDTQYF.